The 29 T cell receptor beta chains reported below all come from one sample, sequenced in a study of CD8 T cells in Susac syndrome. Reverse transcription of about 0.45 to 1 ug RNA used random hexamers. One entry per CDR3 protein results from TCRdb running MiXCR on the immunoSEQ multiplex PCR reads. Among some 120,000 distinct CDR3 sequences, roughly 96% were seen once, and the ten largest hold more than 0.1%. Sequencing input: CD4+ T cells from PBMCs. The receptors come from a human donor in good health.

V and J are TRBV12-3 or TRBV12-4 and TRBJ2-7; possibly TRBD1 or TRBD2 for D (5 bases each). The length of the CDR3 is 12 residues. The ends were cut back, 6 bases at V and 4 bases at J, with 10 bases in the middle. The CDR3 region is CASRGEVYEQYF. As DNA, the CDR3 is TGTGCCAGCAGGGGGGAAGTTTACGAGCAGTACTTC.

The J gene is TRBJ2-1, the V gene TRBV7-2, with TRBD2 matching 8 bases. The ends lost 7 bases at V and 4 bases at J; junction bases unmatched: 12. The CDR3 is made up of 16 amino acids. Germline V gene lookup returns CDR1 SGHTA and CDR2 FQGNSA. CDR3 in DNA: TGTGCCAGCACCCAAAACCCCCCGGGAGGGTACAATGAGCAGTTCTTC. It translates to CASTQNPPGGYNEQFF.

V and J are TRBV20-1 and TRBJ2-6; no clear D. CDR3 length equals 16 residues. Germline CDR1 and CDR2: DFQATT and SNEGSKA (reference sequence). V dropped 2 bases and J dropped 2 bases, with 13 bases sitting between them. The chain's CDR3 is CSARNPNSPGANVLTF. In nucleotides, the CDR3 is TGCAGTGCTAGAAACCCCAACAGCCCTGGGGCCAACGTCCTGACTTTC.

Here the CDR3 DNA reads TGCGCCAGCAGCTTGTATACAGGCTATGGCTACACCTTC. Translation: CASSLYTGYGYTF. The chain has TRBV5-1 and TRBJ1-2; possible D gene TRBD1, 5 bases. From germline, CDR1 is SGHRS and CDR2 YFSETQ. V was shortened by 1 base and J by 4 bases, with 8 bases between the two germline ends. The CDR3 is 13 residues long.

This chain joins TRBV27 and TRBJ2-1, with 7 bases matching TRBD2. The CDR3 contains 16 residues. V shed 4 bases and J 3 bases; nucleotides not matched to a gene: 9. CDR1 and CDR2 (germline): MNHEY, SMNVEV (reference sequence). In DNA, the CDR3 is TGTGCCAGCAGTTCGCACTCAGCGGGAAGCTACAATGAGCAGTTCTTC. Translation gives CASSSHSAGSYNEQFF.

The V gene is TRBV10-3, the J gene TRBJ1-5, with 8 bases matching TRBD1. Trimming at V came to 11 bases and at J to 0 bases, leaving 6 bases not matched to a gene. The CDR3 consists of 14 residues. Germline V gives CDR1 ENHRY, CDR2 SYGVKD. The CDR3 region has the DNA TGTGCCGCTAAAGGACAGGGTAGCAATCAGCCCCAGCATTTT. Protein sequence: CAAKGQGSNQPQHF.

This chain uses TRBV5-1 with TRBJ2-7, with TRBD2 matching over 15 bases. V lost 0 bases and J lost 1; bases outside the gene matches: 2. In germline, CDR1 is SGHRS, CDR2 YFSETQ. The CDR3 is 17 amino acids. CDR3 amino acids: CASSLAGLAGGSYEQYF. The CDR3 DNA sequence: TGCGCCAGCAGCTTGGCGGGACTAGCGGGAGGATCCTACGAGCAGTACTTC.

This chain uses TRBV3-1 with TRBJ2-2; D gene ambiguous. Germline V gives CDR1 LGHDT, CDR2 YNNKEL (reference sequence). This CDR3 has 14 amino acids. The germline V and J ends were trimmed by 4 bases and 5 bases, with 11 bases remaining between them. The CDR3 sequence is CASSPRDRTGELFF. Written as DNA, the CDR3 is TGTGCCAGCAGCCCCCGTGATCGTACCGGGGAGCTGTTTTTT. Based on the CDR3 plus reference TRBV3-1 and TRBJ2-2, the full variable domain is DTAVSQTPKYLVTQMGNDKSIKCEQNLGHDTMYWYKQDSKKFLKIMFSYNNKELIINETVPNRFSPKSPDKAHLNLHINSLELGDSAVYFCASSPRDRTGELFFGEGSRLTVL.

The V gene is TRBV29-1, the J gene TRBJ1-5; D is possibly TRBD1 (6 bases). The V end was cut by 3 bases, the J end by 5 bases, with 11 bases between. The germline gives CDR1 SQVTM, CDR2 ANQGSEA. The CDR3 loop spans 13 amino acids. The CDR3 bases are TGCAGCGTTGAGTCGGCAGGGGATCAGCCCCAGCATTTT. Encoded protein: CSVESAGDQPQHF.

This rearrangement joins TRBV25-1 to TRBJ1-5, with D unclear. This CDR3 region has 14 residues. V lost 1 base, J lost 6 bases, and 10 bases lay in between. In germline, CDR1 is MGHDK, CDR2 SYGVNS. CDR3 sequence: CASSESKGIQPQHF. In DNA, the CDR3 is TGTGCCAGCAGTGAATCGAAAGGGATTCAGCCCCAGCATTTT.

The genes are TRBV18 and TRBJ1-3; D not resolved. V shed 4 bases and J shed 0 bases, with 7 bases lying between them. CDR1 is KGHSH and CDR2 is LQKENI in the germline V gene. The CDR3 length is 14 residues. In nucleotides, the CDR3 is TGTGCCAGCTCACTGCAGAGCTCTGGAAACACCATATATTTT. Its protein product is CASSLQSSGNTIYF.

The chain uses TRBV9 and TRBJ2-2; a weak D match, TRBD1 (5 bases). This CDR3 contains 13 residues. V dropped 0 bases and J dropped 6 bases, with 6 bases sitting between them. Germline V CDR1 and CDR2: SGDLS, YYNGEE. CDR3: CASSVVGAGELFF. CDR3 DNA: TGTGCCAGCAGCGTAGTAGGGGCCGGGGAGCTGTTTTTT.

The chain has TRBV3-1 and TRBJ2-3, with D perhaps TRBD1 (5 bases). This CDR3 is 13 amino acids long. V lost 1 base and J lost 9, with 11 bases in between. The germline CDR1 and CDR2 sequences are LGHDT and YNNKEL (reference sequence). The CDR3 here is CASSQGGTETQYF. CDR3 nucleotides: TGTGCCAGCAGCCAAGGGGGCACCGAGACGCAGTATTTT.

The V call is TRBV15, the J call TRBJ1-1, with D tentatively TRBD1 (6 bases). From germline, CDR1 is LNHNV and CDR2 YYDKDF (reference sequence). The V end lost 8 bases, the J end lost 0 bases, and 13 bases lay between the germline ends. There are 14 residues in the CDR3. CDR3 sequence reads: CATFSQGMNTEAFF. The CDR3 DNA reads TGTGCCACCTTTTCACAGGGCATGAACACTGAAGCTTTCTTT.

This clonotype was observed a single time. This rearrangement joins TRBV3-1 to TRBJ1-1; D is unclear. Germline V CDR1 and CDR2: LGHDT, YNNKEL (reference sequence). Trimming removed 5 bases at V and 1 base at J, with 8 bases between. This CDR3 region has 13 residues. The CDR3 bases are TGTGCCAGCAGCGCCCACAGGAACACTGAAGCTTTCTTT. Translation: CASSAHRNTEAFF.

V usage is TRBV27 and J usage is TRBJ2-1; 7 nucleotides match TRBD1. Unmatched junction bases numbered 7, after V lost 5 bases and J lost 3 bases. The CDR3 length is 15 residues. Germline V gives CDR1 MNHEY, CDR2 SMNVEV (reference sequence). The CDR3 here is CASSPWDRLYNEQFF. CDR3 bases: TGTGCCAGCAGTCCCTGGGACAGACTCTACAATGAGCAGTTCTTC.

This chain connects TRBV27 to TRBJ2-2; D not certain. The germline CDR1 and CDR2 sequences are MNHEY and SMNVEV (reference sequence). V lost 1 base, J lost 1 base, and 7 bases lay in between. This CDR3 region has 15 residues. The CDR3: CASSLYWGNTGELFF. The CDR3 nucleotides are TGTGCCAGCAGTTTATACTGGGGGAACACCGGGGAGCTGTTTTTT.

In this sample, this clonotype turned up a few times. The rearrangement uses TRBV3-1 and TRBJ2-1; weak D call: TRBD1 (6 bases). V lost 2 bases and J 1 base, leaving 6 bases between the germline ends. The CDR3 is made up of 14 amino acids. Per germline, CDR1 LGHDT and CDR2 YNNKEL (reference sequence). The CDR3 nucleotides read TGTGCCAGCAGCCAACAGGGGTCCTACAATGAGCAGTTCTTC. It yields the protein CASSQQGSYNEQFF.

This sequence joins TRBV29-1 and TRBJ1-5; 9 bases agree with TRBD1. Germline-derived CDR1 and CDR2 are SQVTM and ANQGSEA. The CDR3 has 13 amino acids. V lost 7 bases and J lost 1; bases outside the gene matches: 2. Written as DNA, the CDR3 is TGCAGCGCCGGACAGGGGAGCAATCAGCCCCAGCATTTT. Translated, it gives CSAGQGSNQPQHF. The entire variable domain, with the rest obtained from reference TRBV29-1 and TRBJ1-5, is as follows: SAVISQKPSRDICQRGTSLTIQCQVDSQVTMMFWYRQQPGQSLTLIATANQGSEATYESGFVIDKFPISRPNLTFSTLTVSNMSPEDSSIYLCSAGQGSNQPQHFGDGTRLSIL.

The CDR3 coding sequence is TGTGCCACCAGCAGCCCCTCCGGGACTAGCGGCCTAAGAAGGGAGACCCAGTACTTC. Amino acids: CATSSPSGTSGLRRETQYF. The chain recombines TRBV15 with TRBJ2-5; the match to TRBD2 covers 11 bases. The germline V gene encodes CDR1 LNHNV and CDR2 YYDKDF (reference sequence). This CDR3 comprises 19 residues. With 3 bases clipped from V and 5 bases from J, the junction kept 17 bases outside the gene matches.

The V and J genes are TRBV27 and TRBJ2-5, with a weak D call TRBD2 (6 bases). The CDR3 sequence is 14 residues long. The germline CDR1 and CDR2 sequences are MNHEY and SMNVEV (reference sequence). Trimming left V 5 bases short and J 5 bases short, with 15 bases between. This CDR3 is CASSQEGRGETQYF. CDR3 DNA sequence: TGTGCCAGCAGTCAGGAGGGCCGGGGGGAGACCCAGTACTTC.

The rearrangement links TRBV6-1 to TRBJ1-2, with TRBD1 matching over 7 bases. The V and J ends lost 5 bases and 10 bases, in that order; junction bases with no gene match: 10. This CDR3 spans 13 amino acids. From germline, CDR1 is MNHNS and CDR2 SASEGT. As DNA, the CDR3 is TGTGCCAGCAGTTCCCGGGACAGCTTGTCCTACACCTTC. Its translation is CASSSRDSLSYTF.

This chain connects TRBV5-4 to TRBJ2-4; D gene unclear. Trimming cost V 2 bases and J 0 bases, with 21 bases left between them. Per germline, CDR1 SGHNT and CDR2 YYREEE (reference sequence). The CDR3 runs to 19 residues. CDR3: CASSFGSLSHQLAKNIQYF. In DNA, the CDR3 is TGTGCCAGCAGCTTTGGTTCTCTTAGTCACCAGCTAGCCAAAAACATTCAGTACTTC.

The CDR3 sequence: CASSQDIPDTQYF. CDR3 nucleotides: TGTGCCAGCAGCCAAGATATCCCAGATACGCAGTATTTT. The chain combines TRBV4-2 with TRBJ2-3; D gene unclear. CDR3 length: 13 amino acids. The germline V gene has CDR1 LGHNA and CDR2 YNFKEQ. V was trimmed by 0 bases and J by 4 bases, leaving 5 bases between them.

The CDR3 region has the DNA TGTGCCAGTGAGACAGGGGGACTCCCCCCCTACGAGCAGTACTTC. Its translation: CASETGGLPPYEQYF. The rearrangement joins TRBV2 to TRBJ2-7; 9 bases are a match to TRBD1. Germline V gene sequence: CDR1 SNHLY, CDR2 FYNNEI. Trimming took 9 bases from V and 2 from J; bases not matched to a gene: 11. There are 15 residues in the CDR3.

This clonotype occurred once. The CDR3: CASSSRHPGTGPTLAKNIQYF. The CDR3 DNA reads as TGTGCCAGCAGTTCAAGACACCCCGGGACAGGGCCGACCTTAGCCAAAAACATTCAGTACTTC. J is TRBJ2-4 and V is TRBV27, with 9 positions matching TRBD1. The CDR3 consists of 21 residues. V was clipped by 4 bases and J by 0 bases; unmatched bases: 19. Germline loops: CDR1 MNHEY, CDR2 SMNVEV (reference sequence).

The CDR3 protein is CASSVGQGDTEAFF. The CDR3 nucleotides read TGTGCCAGCAGTGTAGGACAGGGGGACACTGAAGCTTTCTTT. V gene TRBV2 combines with J gene TRBJ1-1; the match to TRBD1 covers 10 bases. In germline, CDR1 is SNHLY, CDR2 FYNNEI. This CDR3 spans 14 amino acids. After removal of 4 bases from V and 3 bases from J, the junction contained 2 bases not matched to a gene.

This chain uses TRBV20-1 with TRBJ2-6; TRBD2 is a possible D gene (5 bases). V was trimmed by 2 bases and J by 1 base, leaving 18 bases between them. The germline gives CDR1 DFQATT, CDR2 SNEGSKA (reference sequence). This CDR3 has 18 residues. CDR3 sequence: CSARPWKSGSSGANVLTF. The CDR3 bases are TGCAGTGCTAGACCCTGGAAATCGGGATCTTCTGGGGCCAACGTCCTGACTTTC.

The chain links TRBV7-9 to TRBJ2-3; no definite D call. The V end lost 2 bases, the J end lost 2 bases, and 5 bases lay between the germline ends. Germline values: CDR1 SEHNR, CDR2 FQNEAQ (reference sequence). The CDR3 runs to 13 residues. The CDR3 sequence is CASSLPATDTQYF. The CDR3 DNA sequence: TGTGCCAGCAGCTTACCAGCCACAGATACGCAGTATTTT.